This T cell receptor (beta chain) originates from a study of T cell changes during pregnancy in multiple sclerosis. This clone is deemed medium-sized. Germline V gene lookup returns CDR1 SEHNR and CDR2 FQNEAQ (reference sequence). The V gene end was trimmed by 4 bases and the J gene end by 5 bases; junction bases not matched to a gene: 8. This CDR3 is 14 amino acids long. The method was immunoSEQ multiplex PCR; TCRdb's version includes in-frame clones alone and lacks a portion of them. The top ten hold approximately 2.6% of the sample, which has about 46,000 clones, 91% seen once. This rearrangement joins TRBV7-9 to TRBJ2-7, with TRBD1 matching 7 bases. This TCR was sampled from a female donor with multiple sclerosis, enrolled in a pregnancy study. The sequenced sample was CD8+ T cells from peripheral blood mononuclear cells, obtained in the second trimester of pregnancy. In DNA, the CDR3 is TGTGCCAGCAGCTCCCGGGACAGCAGAGACGAGCAGTACTTC. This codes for CASSSRDSRDEQYF.